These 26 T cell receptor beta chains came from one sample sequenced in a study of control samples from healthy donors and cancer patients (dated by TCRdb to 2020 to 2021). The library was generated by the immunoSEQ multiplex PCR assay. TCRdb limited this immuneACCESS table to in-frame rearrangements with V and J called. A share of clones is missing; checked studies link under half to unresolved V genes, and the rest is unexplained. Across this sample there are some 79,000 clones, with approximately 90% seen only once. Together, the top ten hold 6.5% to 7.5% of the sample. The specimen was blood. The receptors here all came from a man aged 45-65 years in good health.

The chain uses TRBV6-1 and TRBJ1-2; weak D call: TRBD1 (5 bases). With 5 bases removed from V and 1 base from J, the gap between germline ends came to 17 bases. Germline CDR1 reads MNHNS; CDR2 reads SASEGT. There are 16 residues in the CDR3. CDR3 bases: TGTGCCAGCAGTAAAGAACACGGCAGGGATAACTATGGCTACACCTTC. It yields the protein CASSKEHGRDNYGYTF.

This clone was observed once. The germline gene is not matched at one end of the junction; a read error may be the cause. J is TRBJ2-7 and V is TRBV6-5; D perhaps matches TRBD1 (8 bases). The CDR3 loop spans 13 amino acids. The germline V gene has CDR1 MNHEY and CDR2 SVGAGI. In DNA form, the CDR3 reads TGTGCCAGCACTGGCCGGGACAGGACTAGTTGGGACTTC. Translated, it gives CASTGRDRTSWDF.

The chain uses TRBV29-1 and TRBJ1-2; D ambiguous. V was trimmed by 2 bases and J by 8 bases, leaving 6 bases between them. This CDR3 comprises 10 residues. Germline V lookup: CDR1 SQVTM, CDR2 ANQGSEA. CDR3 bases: TGCAGCGTTGAATCGCCCGGCTACACCTTC. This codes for CSVESPGYTF.

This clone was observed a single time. DNA for the CDR3: TGCGCCAGCAGCTTGGATCACGGGAATGAAAAACTGTTTTTT. As protein: CASSLDHGNEKLFF. The V gene is TRBV5-1, the J gene TRBJ1-4; D uncertain. Germline CDR1 and CDR2: SGHRS and YFSETQ. This CDR3 spans 14 amino acids. Trimming removed 0 bases from V and 5 bases from J, with 8 bases in between.

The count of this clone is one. This chain's CDR3 is CASRRFWSKAGEKLFF. CDR3 nucleotide sequence: TGCGCCAGCAGGAGGTTTTGGTCAAAGGCCGGCGAAAAACTGTTTTTT. The chain is built from TRBV4-1 and TRBJ1-4; D remains unclear. This CDR3 has 16 residues. CDR1 MGHRA and CDR2 YSYEKL come from the germline V gene. The germline V and J ends were trimmed by 6 bases and 8 bases, with 22 bases remaining between them.

The CDR3 sequence is CSVRGQGNSPLHF. The CDR3 DNA sequence: TGCAGCGTCCGCGGACAGGGGAATTCACCCCTCCACTTT. The V gene is TRBV29-1, the J gene TRBJ1-6; the match to TRBD1 covers 9 bases. The V and J ends lost 6 bases and 7 bases, in that order; junction bases with no gene match: 4. The CDR3 sequence is 13 residues long. The germline CDR1 and CDR2 sequences are SQVTM and ANQGSEA.

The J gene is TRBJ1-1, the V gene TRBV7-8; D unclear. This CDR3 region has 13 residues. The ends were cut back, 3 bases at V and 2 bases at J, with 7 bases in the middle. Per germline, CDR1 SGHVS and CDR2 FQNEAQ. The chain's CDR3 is CASSLKANTEAFF. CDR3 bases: TGTGCCAGCAGCTTGAAAGCAAACACTGAAGCTTTCTTT.

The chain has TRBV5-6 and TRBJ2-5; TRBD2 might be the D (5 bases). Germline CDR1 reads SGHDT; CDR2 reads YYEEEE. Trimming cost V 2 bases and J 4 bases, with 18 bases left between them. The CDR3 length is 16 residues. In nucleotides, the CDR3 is TGTGCCAGCAGCTTAGGGTGGGCTAGCAGTCCAGAGACCCAGTACTTC. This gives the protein CASSLGWASSPETQYF.

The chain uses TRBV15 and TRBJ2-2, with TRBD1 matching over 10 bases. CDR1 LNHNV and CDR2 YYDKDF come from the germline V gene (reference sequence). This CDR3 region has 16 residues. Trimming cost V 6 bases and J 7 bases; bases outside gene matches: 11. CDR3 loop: CATRTGTGVGIGELFF. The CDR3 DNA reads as TGTGCCACCAGAACCGGGACAGGGGTGGGAATCGGGGAGCTGTTTTTT.

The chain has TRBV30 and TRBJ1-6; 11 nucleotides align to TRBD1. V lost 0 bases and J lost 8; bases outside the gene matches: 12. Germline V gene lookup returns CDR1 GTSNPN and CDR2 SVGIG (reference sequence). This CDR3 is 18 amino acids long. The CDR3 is CAWSVGRSGTGGYSPLHF. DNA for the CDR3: TGTGCCTGGAGTGTAGGGAGGAGTGGGACAGGGGGATATTCACCCCTCCACTTT.

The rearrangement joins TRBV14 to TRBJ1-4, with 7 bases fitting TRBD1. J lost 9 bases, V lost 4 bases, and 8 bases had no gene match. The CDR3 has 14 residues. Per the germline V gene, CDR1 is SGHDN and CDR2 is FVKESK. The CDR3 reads CASSPTGWEKKLFF. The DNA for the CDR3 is TGTGCCAGCAGCCCGACAGGGTGGGAAAAAAAACTGTTTTTT.

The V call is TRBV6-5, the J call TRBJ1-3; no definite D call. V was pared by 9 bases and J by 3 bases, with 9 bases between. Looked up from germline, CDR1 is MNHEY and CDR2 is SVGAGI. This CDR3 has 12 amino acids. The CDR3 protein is CASRISGNTIYF. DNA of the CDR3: TGTGCCAGTAGGATAAGTGGAAACACCATATATTTT.

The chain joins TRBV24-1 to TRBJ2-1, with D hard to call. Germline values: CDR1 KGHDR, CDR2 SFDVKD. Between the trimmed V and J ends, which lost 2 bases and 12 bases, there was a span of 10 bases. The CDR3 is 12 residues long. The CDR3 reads CATSDSPGSQFF. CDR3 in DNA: TGTGCCACCAGTGATTCTCCAGGTTCGCAGTTCTTC.

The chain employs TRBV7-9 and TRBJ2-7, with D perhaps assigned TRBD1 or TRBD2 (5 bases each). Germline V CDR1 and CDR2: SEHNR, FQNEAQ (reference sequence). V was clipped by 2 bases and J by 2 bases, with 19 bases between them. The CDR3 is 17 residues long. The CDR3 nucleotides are TGTGCCAGCAGCTTATCCGGGACCCGAGGCCCTCCCTACGAGCAGTACTTC. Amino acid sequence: CASSLSGTRGPPYEQYF. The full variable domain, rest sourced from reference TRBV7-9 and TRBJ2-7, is DTGVSQNPRHKITKRGQNVTFRCDPISEHNRLYWYRQTLGQGPEFLTYFQNEAQLEKSRLLSDRFSAERPKGSFSTLEIQRTEQGDSAMYLCASSLSGTRGPPYEQYFGPGTRLTVT.

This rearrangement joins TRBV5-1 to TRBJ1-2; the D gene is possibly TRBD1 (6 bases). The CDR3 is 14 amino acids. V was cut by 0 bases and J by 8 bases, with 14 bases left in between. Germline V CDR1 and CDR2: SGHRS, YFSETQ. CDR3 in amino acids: CASSLGTGPGGYTF. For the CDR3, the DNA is TGCGCCAGCAGCTTGGGTACAGGGCCTGGAGGCTACACCTTC.

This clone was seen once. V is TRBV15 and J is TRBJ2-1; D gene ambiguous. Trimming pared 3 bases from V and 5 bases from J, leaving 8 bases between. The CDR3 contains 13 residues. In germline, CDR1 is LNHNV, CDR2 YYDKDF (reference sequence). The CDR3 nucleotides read TGTGCCACCAGCAGGCAAGGAGACAATGAGCAGTTCTTC. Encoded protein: CATSRQGDNEQFF.

CDR3 residues: CSAHNYEQFF. The CDR3 DNA is TGCAGTGCTCATAACTATGAGCAGTTCTTC. The chain recombines TRBV20-1 with TRBJ2-1; D is unclear. Germline-derived CDR1 and CDR2 are DFQATT and SNEGSKA (reference sequence). The CDR3 totals 10 residues. V was shortened by 5 bases and J by 8 bases, with 7 bases between the two germline ends.

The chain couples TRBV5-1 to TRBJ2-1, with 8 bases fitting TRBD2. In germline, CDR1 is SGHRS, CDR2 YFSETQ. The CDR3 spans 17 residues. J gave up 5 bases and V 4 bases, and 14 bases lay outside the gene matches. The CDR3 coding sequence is TGCGCCAGCAGCCCGGCACTACGGGGGGGCCCAGACAATGAGCAGTTCTTC. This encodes CASSPALRGGPDNEQFF.

The CDR3 DNA follows: TGTGCTAGCGCTCAGGACGAGCAGCCCCAGCATTTT. It codes for CASAQDEQPQHF. The rearrangement uses TRBV12-5 and TRBJ1-5; D remains ambiguous. V lost 9 bases, J lost 7 bases, and 13 bases lay in between. The CDR3 sequence is 12 residues long. Per germline, CDR1 LGHNT and CDR2 FRNRAP.

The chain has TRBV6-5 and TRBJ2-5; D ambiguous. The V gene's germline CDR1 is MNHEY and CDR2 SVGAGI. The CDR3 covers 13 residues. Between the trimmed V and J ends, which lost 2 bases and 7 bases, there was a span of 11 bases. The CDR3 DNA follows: TGTGCCAGCAGTTACACTCTCCAAACGACCCAGTACTTC. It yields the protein CASSYTLQTTQYF.

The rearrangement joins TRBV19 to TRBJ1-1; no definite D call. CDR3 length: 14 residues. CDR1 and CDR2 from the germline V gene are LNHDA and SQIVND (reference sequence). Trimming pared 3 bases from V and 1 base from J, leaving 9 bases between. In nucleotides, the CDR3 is TGTGCCAGTAGTATCCCCCCTTGGAACACTGAAGCTTTCTTT. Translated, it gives CASSIPPWNTEAFF. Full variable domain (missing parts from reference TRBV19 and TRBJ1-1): DGGITQSPKYLFRKEGQNVTLSCEQNLNHDAMYWYRQDPGQGLRLIYYSQIVNDFQKGDIAEGYSVSREKKESFPLTVTSAQKNPTAFYLCASSIPPWNTEAFFGQGTRLTVV.

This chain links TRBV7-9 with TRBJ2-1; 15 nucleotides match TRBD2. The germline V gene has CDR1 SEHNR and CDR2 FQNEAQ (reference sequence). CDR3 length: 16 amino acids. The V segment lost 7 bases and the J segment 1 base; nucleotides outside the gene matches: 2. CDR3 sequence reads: CASTGTSGGSYNEQFF. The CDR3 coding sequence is TGTGCCAGCACCGGGACTAGCGGGGGGTCCTACAATGAGCAGTTCTTC. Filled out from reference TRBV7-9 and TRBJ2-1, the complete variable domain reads DTGVSQNPRHKITKRGQNVTFRCDPISEHNRLYWYRQTLGQGPEFLTYFQNEAQLEKSRLLSDRFSAERPKGSFSTLEIQRTEQGDSAMYLCASTGTSGGSYNEQFFGPGTRLTVL.

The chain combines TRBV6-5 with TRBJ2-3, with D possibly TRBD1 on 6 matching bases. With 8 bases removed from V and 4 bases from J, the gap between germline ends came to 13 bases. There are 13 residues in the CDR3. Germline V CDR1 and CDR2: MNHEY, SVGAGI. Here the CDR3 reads CASRSGGADTQYF. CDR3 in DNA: TGTGCCAGCCGATCTGGGGGCGCAGATACGCAGTATTTT.

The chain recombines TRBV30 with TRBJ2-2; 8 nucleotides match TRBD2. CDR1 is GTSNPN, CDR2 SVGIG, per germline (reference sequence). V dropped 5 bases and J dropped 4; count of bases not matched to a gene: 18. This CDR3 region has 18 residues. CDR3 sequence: CAWFSRRSGGLGTGELFF. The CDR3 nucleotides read TGTGCCTGGTTCTCACGGCGGAGCGGGGGCCTCGGCACCGGGGAGCTGTTTTTT.

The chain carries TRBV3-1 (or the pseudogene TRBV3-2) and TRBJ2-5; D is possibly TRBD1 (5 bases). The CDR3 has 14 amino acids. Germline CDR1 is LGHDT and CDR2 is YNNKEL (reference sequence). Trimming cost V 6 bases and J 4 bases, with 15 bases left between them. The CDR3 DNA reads TGTGCCAGCAGTCGTTACTGGGGCCCAGAGACCCAGTACTTC. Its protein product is CASSRYWGPETQYF.

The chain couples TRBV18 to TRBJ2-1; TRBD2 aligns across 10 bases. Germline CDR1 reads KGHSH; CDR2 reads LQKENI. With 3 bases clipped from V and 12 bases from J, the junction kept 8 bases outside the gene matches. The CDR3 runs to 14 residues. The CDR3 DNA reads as TGTGCCAGCTCACCTTCCGGTAGCGGGGGGCCGCAGTTCTTC. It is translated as CASSPSGSGGPQFF.